The present T cell receptor (beta chain) was sequenced within a study of metastatic and nonmetastatic thyroid tumors. On the study more broadly: Both malignant and benign thyroid patients supplied peripheral blood and tumor or nodule tissue samples, across which the repertoires of these patients were then compared. The study's findings and limits: Significantly higher TCR beta diversity was reportedly seen in malignant thyroid tumors than benign nodules, in blood and tumor.

Each patient came to thyroid surgery without any prior treatment (of any kind). In its sample, this clone was seen many times. The antigen is not known. The length of the CDR3 is 13 residues. Trimming took off 2 bases at V and 1 base at J, with 7 bases between the two ends. Germline lookup yields CDR1 DFQATT and CDR2 SNEGSKA (reference sequence). Per the original data handling: The authors used CDR3 differences across clinicopathological groups to build a distant-metastasis classifier for papillary thyroid cancer. TCRdb reanalyzed the PCR reads via MiXCR. In this record, the V and J calls reflect TCRdb's handling and not the investigators' own analysis. The sample consists of some 34,000 clones, about 20% of them appearing once.

This sequence was found in a female donor with papillary thyroid cancer or a benign thyroid nodule (not recorded which). Some clones in this sample may be carry-over from other donors' samples. Input material: blood. The J gene is TRBJ2-3, the V gene TRBV20-1; D tentatively reads TRBD1 or TRBD2 (5 bases each). CDR3 loop: CSARRDRTDTQYF. The CDR3 nucleotides are TGCAGTGCTAGAAGGGACCGCACAGATACGCAGTATTTT.